The text below deals with one T cell receptor (beta chain). Its target is unknown. Repertoires were generated with immunoSEQ multiplex PCR, while TCRdb's copy carries only in-frame clones and drops some. The top ten hold 5.6% of the sample, which has about 24,000 clones, roughly 81% seen once. Sequencing was preceded by expansion of antigen-specific CD4+ T cells with viral peptide pools in the ViraFEST assay. Researchers isolated CD4+ T cells once about 11 days of culture had elapsed. Either the BNT162b2 or mRNA-1273 vaccine was given to participants in two doses. These data are taken from a study of vaccination effects on CD4 cells after COVID-19. Germline V gene data show CDR1 as LGHDT and CDR2 as YNNKEL (reference sequence). The CDR3 is 15 residues long. Trimming cost V 4 bases and J 0 bases, with 12 bases left between them.

The clonotype originates from a human donor who received a COVID-19 vaccine. Some clones in this sample may be carry-over from other donors' samples. The sample here was CD4+ T cells from PBMCs cultured with SARS-CoV-2 spike peptides, taken after COVID-19 vaccination. The chain recombines TRBV3-1 (or the pseudogene TRBV3-2) with TRBJ1-2, with unresolved D. CDR3 sequence reads: CASSLQNVANYGYTF. CDR3 DNA: TGTGCCAGCAGCCTTCAGAACGTGGCTAACTATGGCTACACCTTC.